The clone carrying this T cell receptor beta chain was recorded at least ten times. This CDR3 region has 14 residues. With 4 bases removed from V and 2 bases from J, the gap between germline ends came to 11 bases. Germline CDR1 is SEHNR and CDR2 is FQNEAQ (reference sequence). As for the cDNA, it was generated by 5'RACE with 10-nucleotide random UMIs. TCRdb processed the 5' RACE reads anew with MiXCR; each CDR3 protein has one entry. Of tens of thousands of distinct CDR3 sequences in the sample, nearly 3.5% are singletons; the top ten hold approximately 3.7%. Preparation of the unsorted libraries drew on 2 million PBMCs stored at -80 C. The sample comes from a study of neurological immune-mediated disorders. Overall study context: The multiple sclerosis group of about 35 included approximately 30 relapsing-remitting and 3 secondary progressive patients.

The chain is built from TRBV7-9 and TRBJ1-1; D is perhaps TRBD1 (5 bases). The receptor was isolated from a man aged 35 to 55 with multiple sclerosis. The specimen sequenced was PBMCs. In nucleotides, the CDR3 is TGTGCCAGCAGCTCCATGGGGCCAAACACTGAAGCTTTCTTT. Encoded protein: CASSSMGPNTEAFF.